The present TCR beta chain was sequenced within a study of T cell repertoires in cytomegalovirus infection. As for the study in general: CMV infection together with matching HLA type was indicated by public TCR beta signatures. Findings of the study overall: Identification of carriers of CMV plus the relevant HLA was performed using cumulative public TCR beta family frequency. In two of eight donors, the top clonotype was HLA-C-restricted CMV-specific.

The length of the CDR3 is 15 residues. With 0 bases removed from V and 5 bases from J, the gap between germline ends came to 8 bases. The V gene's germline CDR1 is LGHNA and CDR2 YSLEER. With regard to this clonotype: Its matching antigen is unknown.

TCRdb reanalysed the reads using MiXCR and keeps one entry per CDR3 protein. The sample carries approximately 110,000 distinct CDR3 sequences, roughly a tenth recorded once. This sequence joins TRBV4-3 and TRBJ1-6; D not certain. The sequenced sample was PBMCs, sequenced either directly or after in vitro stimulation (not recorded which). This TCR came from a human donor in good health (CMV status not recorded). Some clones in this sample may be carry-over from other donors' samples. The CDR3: CASSQDSVDNSPLHF. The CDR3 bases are TGCGCCAGCAGCCAAGACTCGGTGGATAATTCACCCCTCCACTTT.